A single sample gave rise to the 32 T cell receptor beta chains below, sequenced in a study of cytomegalovirus exposure and HLA in healthy donors. Use of 60 Vbeta and 13 Jbeta primers characterized the PCR. Using immunoSEQ multiplex PCR, the repertoire was profiled, and TCRdb retains in-frame clones only, with some absent. The sample yields around 120,000 clones, under 85% seen once. The sequenced sample was PBMCs. Receptors were obtained from a woman aged 45 to 65 in good health and CMV-seropositive.

This clone occurred once. V usage is TRBV5-6 and J usage is TRBJ1-1; D is unresolved. This CDR3 contains 14 residues. Germline V gives CDR1 SGHDT, CDR2 YYEEEE. Trimming removed 5 bases at V and 5 bases at J, with 16 bases between. Written as DNA, the CDR3 is TGTGCCAGCAGTCTCCCCAGGACGGGGACTGAAGCTTTCTTT. This gives the protein CASSLPRTGTEAFF.

The J gene is TRBJ2-1, the V gene TRBV4-2, with 11 bases lining up with TRBD2. The CDR3 totals 18 residues. Germline CDR1 LGHNA, CDR2 YNFKEQ. The V and J ends lost 0 bases and 4 bases, in that order; junction bases with no gene match: 8. CDR3 nucleotide sequence: TGTGCCAGCAGCCAAGACCTTAGCGGGAGGGGGGAATACAATGAGCAGTTCTTC. Its protein product is CASSQDLSGRGEYNEQFF.

The chain uses TRBV4-1 and TRBJ2-5; TRBD2 matches at 7 bases. Germline V CDR1 and CDR2: MGHRA, YSYEKL. Trimming took 1 base from V and 2 from J; bases not matched to a gene: 7. CDR3 length: 16 amino acids. CDR3 residues: CASSQGPQRGQETQYF. The CDR3 coding sequence is TGCGCCAGCAGCCAAGGCCCCCAGCGGGGTCAAGAGACCCAGTACTTC.

The V and J genes are TRBV5-4 and TRBJ1-2; 7 bases fit TRBD1. V was pared by 4 bases and J by 2 bases, with 5 bases of the junction left unmatched. The germline V gene has CDR1 SGHNT and CDR2 YYREEE (reference sequence). This CDR3 is built from 14 residues. The CDR3 region is CASSTRTGNYGYTF. CDR3 nucleotides: TGTGCCAGCAGCACCCGGACAGGAAACTATGGCTACACCTTC.

This clone occurred once. The V call is TRBV27, the J call TRBJ1-5, with 10 bases fitting TRBD1. There are 16 residues in the CDR3. In germline, CDR1 is MNHEY, CDR2 SMNVEV (reference sequence). The V gene end was trimmed by 5 bases and the J gene end by 6 bases; junction bases not matched to a gene: 10. The CDR3 bases are TGTGCCAGCAGTCCCCCTCCGGGACAGGGGTTTCAGCCCCAGCATTTT. It specifies CASSPPPGQGFQPQHF.

V and J are TRBV9 and TRBJ2-5; 11 positions agree with TRBD2. The CDR3 has 15 residues. The V gene's germline CDR1 is SGDLS and CDR2 YYNGEE. Trimming cost V 3 bases and J 4 bases; bases outside gene matches: 5. Written as DNA, the CDR3 is TGTGCCAGCAGCGAATTCGGACTAGCGGGAGAGACCCAGTACTTC. Amino acid sequence: CASSEFGLAGETQYF.

The rearrangement uses TRBV30 and TRBJ1-6, with no clear D. The germline V gene encodes CDR1 GTSNPN and CDR2 SVGIG (reference sequence). V lost 0 bases and J 0 bases, leaving 6 bases between the germline ends. This CDR3 has 15 residues. CDR3 amino acids: CAWSVPSSYNSPLHF. The CDR3 DNA reads as TGTGCCTGGAGTGTCCCCAGCTCCTATAATTCACCCCTCCACTTT.

This clone was seen a few times. The V gene is TRBV6-5, the J gene TRBJ1-1; no definite D call. This CDR3 has 14 amino acids. With 6 bases removed from V and 2 bases from J, the gap between germline ends came to 13 bases. The V gene's germline CDR1 is MNHEY and CDR2 SVGAGI. CDR3 sequence (DNA): TGTGCCAGCAGCCCTGGACTGCGAAACACTGAAGCTTTCTTT. Its translation: CASSPGLRNTEAFF.

CDR3 residues: CATSRLSSNYGYTF. The CDR3 region has the DNA TGTGCCACCAGCAGATTGAGTTCTAACTATGGCTACACCTTC. This chain joins TRBV15 and TRBJ1-2, with D unclear. The CDR3 runs to 14 residues. Germline V gene lookup returns CDR1 LNHNV and CDR2 YYDKDF (reference sequence). The germline V and J ends were trimmed by 2 bases and 0 bases, with 7 bases remaining between them.

J is TRBJ1-2 and V is TRBV7-9, with D possibly being TRBD1 (5 bases). Trimming cost V 8 bases and J 4 bases, with 14 bases left between them. Germline V gives CDR1 SEHNR, CDR2 FQNEAQ (reference sequence). The CDR3 runs 13 residues. Written as DNA, the CDR3 is TGTGCCAGCGTCGACCAGGGAAGCTATGGCTACACCTTC. Residues: CASVDQGSYGYTF.

The chain uses TRBV11-2 and TRBJ1-4; D not resolved. The CDR3 loop spans 14 amino acids. CDR1 is SGHAT, CDR2 FQNNGV, per germline. V was pared by 4 bases and J by 5 bases, with 11 bases between. CDR3 region: CASSSAGGNEKLFF. The CDR3 coding sequence is TGTGCCAGCAGCTCGGCAGGTGGGAATGAAAAACTGTTTTTT.

This rearrangement joins TRBV6-5 to TRBJ1-2; D ambiguous. This CDR3 has 16 residues. Germline V gene lookup returns CDR1 MNHEY and CDR2 SVGAGI. V was trimmed by 3 bases and J by 1 base, leaving 15 bases between them. The CDR3 loop reads CASSYASTAYNYGYTF. Written as DNA, the CDR3 is TGTGCCAGCAGTTATGCTAGCACAGCTTATAACTATGGCTACACCTTC.

The gene calls are TRBV7-9 and TRBJ2-4, with D possibly being TRBD2 (5 bases). V lost 5 bases and J lost 8, with 10 bases in between. There are 12 residues in the CDR3. The V gene's germline CDR1 is SEHNR and CDR2 FQNEAQ (reference sequence). CDR3 sequence: CASSPSSDIQYF. Here the CDR3 DNA reads TGTGCCAGCAGCCCTAGCAGCGACATTCAGTACTTC.

The chain employs TRBV4-1 and TRBJ2-3; 9 bases line up with TRBD2. Unmatched junction bases numbered 14, after V lost 1 base and J lost 6 bases. Germline V gene data show CDR1 as MGHRA and CDR2 as YSYEKL. The CDR3 runs to 18 residues. The CDR3 coding sequence is TGCGCCAGCAGCCAAGGGGTGCGGCGGGAGGGCCCAGGTGATACGCAGTATTTT. It encodes CASSQGVRREGPGDTQYF.

The V gene is TRBV18, the J gene TRBJ2-1, with TRBD2 identical over 15 bases. Per germline, CDR1 KGHSH and CDR2 LQKENI. V lost 3 bases, J lost 8 bases, and 8 bases stayed unmatched. This CDR3 is 17 amino acids long. The CDR3 is CASSPPGLAGGKDEQFF. For the CDR3, the DNA is TGTGCCAGCTCACCCCCCGGACTAGCGGGAGGGAAAGATGAGCAGTTCTTC.

The rearrangement uses TRBV29-1 and TRBJ2-1; 7 bases agree with TRBD1. The CDR3 sequence is 11 residues long. CDR1 is SQVTM, CDR2 ANQGSEA, per germline. The CDR3 region has the DNA TGCGCCATGATCGACAGGGCTGAGCAGTTCTTC. Translation: CAMIDRAEQFF.

This clone is a singleton in its sample. The V and J genes are TRBV7-2 and TRBJ2-2; no clear D gene. The germline V gene has CDR1 SGHTA and CDR2 FQGNSA. CDR3 length: 16 residues. V was cut by 1 base and J by 0 bases, with 9 bases left in between. CDR3 residues: CASSLVATANTGELFF. The CDR3 DNA follows: TGTGCCAGCAGCTTAGTTGCTACCGCGAACACCGGGGAGCTGTTTTTT. Supplemented by reference TRBV7-2 and TRBJ2-2, the full variable domain reads GAGVSQSPSNKVTEKGKDVELRCDPISGHTALYWYRQSLGQGLEFLIYFQGNSAPDKSGLPSDRFSAERTGGSVSTLTIQRTQQEDSAVYLCASSLVATANTGELFFGEGSRLTVL.

The chain joins TRBV5-6 to TRBJ2-3, with a tentative D call TRBD2 (5 bases). This CDR3 contains 15 residues. In germline, CDR1 is SGHDT, CDR2 YYEEEE. V shed 4 bases and J shed 4 bases, with 16 bases lying between them. CDR3 residues: CASSTPLTGADTQYF. The CDR3 nucleotides are TGTGCCAGCAGCACTCCCCTCACCGGGGCAGATACGCAGTATTTT.

CDR3 protein: CASSSRGTGELFF. The DNA of the CDR3 is TGTGCCAGCAGCTCGAGAGGAACCGGGGAGCTGTTTTTT. The genes are TRBV7-9 and TRBJ2-2; D is ambiguous. The germline V gene has CDR1 SEHNR and CDR2 FQNEAQ (reference sequence). Trimming left V 4 bases short and J 5 bases short, with 8 bases between. CDR3 length: 13 amino acids.

V usage is TRBV2 and J usage is TRBJ2-5; 12 positions agree with TRBD2. The CDR3 covers 16 residues. Germline V lookup: CDR1 SNHLY, CDR2 FYNNEI. V shed 6 bases and J 5 bases; nucleotides not matched to a gene: 10. Here the CDR3 reads CASSSTSGGPQETQYF. The CDR3, as DNA: TGTGCCAGCAGCTCGACTAGCGGGGGACCCCAGGAGACCCAGTACTTC.

The rearrangement joins TRBV4-1 to TRBJ2-7; 9 nucleotides align to TRBD2. Germline V gene data show CDR1 as MGHRA and CDR2 as YSYEKL. CDR3 length equals 20 residues. J gave up 1 base and V 1 base, and 17 bases lay outside the gene matches. This CDR3 reads CASSQVWSGLSGSFSYEQYF. The CDR3 DNA follows: TGCGCCAGCAGCCAAGTTTGGAGTGGTCTTAGCGGGAGCTTTTCCTACGAGCAGTACTTC.

This clone was counted at least ten times. The chain joins TRBV11-2 to TRBJ2-7, with 8 bases identical to TRBD2. The ends lost 5 bases at V and 6 bases at J; junction bases unmatched: 12. This CDR3 is built from 15 residues. From germline, CDR1 is SGHAT and CDR2 FQNNGV. The CDR3, as DNA: TGTGCCAGCAGCCCCGCGGGACTAGATTCTGGCGAGCAGTACTTC. Translated, it gives CASSPAGLDSGEQYF.

The chain links TRBV11-2 to TRBJ1-1; D unresolved. Per the germline V gene, CDR1 is SGHAT and CDR2 is FQNNGV. The CDR3 spans 16 residues. V shed 5 bases and J shed 0 bases, with 16 bases lying between them. CDR3 DNA: TGTGCCAGCAGCCCTCCCCCCGGCGGGATGAACACTGAAGCTTTCTTT. Translated, it gives CASSPPPGGMNTEAFF.

The V and J genes are TRBV18 and TRBJ2-1; 8 bases fit TRBD1. With 2 bases clipped from V and 3 bases from J, the junction kept 9 bases outside the gene matches. Germline CDR1 reads KGHSH; CDR2 reads LQKENI. The CDR3 spans 17 residues. The CDR3 sequence is CASSPKVVDRDYNEQFF. The CDR3 nucleotides read TGTGCCAGCTCACCAAAGGTTGTGGACAGGGACTACAATGAGCAGTTCTTC.

Concerning this clone itself: Mismatch with germline at one junction end may stem from a read error. CDR3 amino acids: CASSPTGANAQLF. The CDR3 coding sequence is TGTGCCAGCTCACCGACAGGGGCAAATGCTCAACTTTTC. The chain has TRBV18 and TRBJ1-2; the match to TRBD1 covers 8 bases. This CDR3 is built from 13 residues. Germline lookup yields CDR1 KGHSH and CDR2 LQKENI.

The chain combines TRBV19 with TRBJ1-2; 7 bases agree with TRBD1. The CDR3 is 12 residues long. Germline V gene sequence: CDR1 LNHDA, CDR2 SQIVND (reference sequence). Losses at the gene ends were 10 bases for V and 4 bases for J; bases not matched to a gene: 6. CDR3 nucleotide sequence: TGTGCCACCGACCAGGGGGGCTATGGCTACACCTTC. This encodes CATDQGGYGYTF.

The J gene is TRBJ2-5, the V gene TRBV7-9; 12 bases fit TRBD1. This CDR3 is built from 15 residues. The germline CDR1 and CDR2 sequences are SEHNR and FQNEAQ (reference sequence). V shed 5 bases and J 4 bases; nucleotides not matched to a gene: 5. CDR3 nucleotide sequence: TGTGCCAGCAGCCTGGGACAGGGGGCCTTAGAGACCCAGTACTTC. It yields the protein CASSLGQGALETQYF.

V gene TRBV6-5 combines with J gene TRBJ2-2; 8 bases match TRBD1. Losses at the gene ends were 2 bases for V and 6 bases for J; bases not matched to a gene: 5. CDR1 is MNHEY and CDR2 is SVGAGI in the germline V gene. The CDR3 contains 15 residues. Here the CDR3 reads CASSYGAGGPGELFF. The CDR3, as DNA: TGTGCCAGCAGTTACGGTGCAGGGGGCCCCGGGGAGCTGTTTTTT.

DNA for the CDR3: TGTGCCAGCAGCCACGGACTCAACTACGAGCAGTACTTC. Translation gives CASSHGLNYEQYF. The J gene is TRBJ2-7, the V gene TRBV14, with D tentatively TRBD2 (5 bases). This CDR3 contains 13 residues. The ends were cut back, 3 bases at V and 3 bases at J, with 9 bases in the middle. Germline-derived CDR1 and CDR2 are SGHDN and FVKESK.

The CDR3, as DNA: TGCGCCAGCAGCTTGGCCGCGACTAGCGGGGCCTACGAGCAGTACTTC. This encodes CASSLAATSGAYEQYF. The rearrangement links TRBV5-1 to TRBJ2-5, with 11 bases aligning to TRBD2. The closer fit of TRBJ2-7 to the DNA end suggests the J call may be wrong. The CDR3 is made up of 16 amino acids. Germline values: CDR1 SGHRS, CDR2 YFSETQ.

The CDR3 coding sequence is TGTGCCAGCTCACCACTGGACACGGCTTTTAACACCGGGGAGCTGTTTTTT. Its translation is CASSPLDTAFNTGELFF. V gene TRBV18 combines with J gene TRBJ2-2; D is possibly TRBD1 (5 bases). The CDR3 is 17 amino acids. Germline V CDR1 and CDR2: KGHSH, LQKENI. V shed 1 base and J shed 2 bases, with 14 bases lying between them.

This clone was detected only a few times. This rearrangement joins TRBV5-6 to TRBJ2-2, with D perhaps TRBD1 (6 bases). Germline loops: CDR1 SGHDT, CDR2 YYEEEE. The ends were cut back, 6 bases at V and 5 bases at J, with 17 bases in the middle. The CDR3 spans 15 residues. The CDR3 spells CASNSGIRGTGELFF. CDR3 nucleotide sequence: TGTGCCAGCAACTCCGGGATCAGGGGAACCGGGGAGCTGTTTTTT.